The next 8 T cell receptor beta chains were all read from a single sample in a study of T cell changes during pregnancy in multiple sclerosis (dated by TCRdb to between 2018 and 2021). Library preparation used the immunoSEQ multiplex PCR assay. TCRdb carries this immuneACCESS record with in-frame sequences only. Its versions omit some clonotypes, under half of them owing to an unresolved V gene in the studies checked, with the rest unexplained. The sample profile shows almost 35,000 clones; less than 95% of them were found once. The top ten hold roughly a tenth of the sample. The source was CD8+ T cells from peripheral blood mononuclear cells, collected before pregnancy. The source of these receptors is a female donor with multiple sclerosis, enrolled in a pregnancy study.

V is TRBV25-1 and J is TRBJ2-3, with TRBD2 identical over 9 bases. The CDR3 runs to 16 residues. J gave up 3 bases and V 2 bases, and 6 bases lay outside the gene matches. The V gene's germline CDR1 is MGHDK and CDR2 SYGVNS. The CDR3 here is CASSEGAGGLTDTQYF. CDR3 coding DNA: TGTGCCAGCAGTGAAGGGGCGGGGGGGTTGACAGATACGCAGTATTTT.

This chain joins TRBV4-1 and TRBJ2-2; TRBD1 aligns across 7 bases. Germline trimming cut 1 base from V and 4 bases from J; bases unmatched to any gene: 12. Germline assignment: CDR1 MGHRA and CDR2 YSYEKL. The CDR3 has 18 amino acids. The CDR3 bases are TGCGCCAGCAGCCAAGGGGGGCACAGGGGCGCTGGCACCGGGGAGCTGTTTTTT. It codes for CASSQGGHRGAGTGELFF.

The V call is TRBV25-1, the J call TRBJ2-2; D is undetermined. The V gene's germline CDR1 is MGHDK and CDR2 SYGVNS. The CDR3 is 15 amino acids. V lost 0 bases and J lost 4, with 9 bases in between. CDR3: CASSEYMGSTGELFF. The CDR3 region has the DNA TGTGCCAGCAGTGAATATATGGGCAGCACCGGGGAGCTGTTTTTT.

The rearrangement joins TRBV7-6 to TRBJ1-1, with a weak D call TRBD1 (6 bases). CDR1 and CDR2 from the germline V gene are SGHVS and FNYEAQ. The CDR3 totals 16 residues. Trimming left V 6 bases short and J 7 bases short, with 24 bases between. DNA of the CDR3: TGTGCCAGCAGTTATATTAGCCAGGGGAAAGCCCTTGAAGCTTTCTTT. Translating gives CASSYISQGKALEAFF.

This chain uses TRBV14 with TRBJ2-7, with TRBD1 as a possible D gene (6 bases). Trimming pared 2 bases from V and 0 bases from J, leaving 8 bases between. CDR3 length equals 14 residues. Per germline, CDR1 SGHDN and CDR2 FVKESK. CDR3 nucleotides: TGTGCCAGCAGCCAATACAGGGACTCCTACGAGCAGTACTTC. Protein product: CASSQYRDSYEQYF.

The chain has TRBV4-1 and TRBJ1-6, with D maybe TRBD1 (6 bases). Germline CDR1 is MGHRA and CDR2 is YSYEKL. CDR3 size: 15 residues. With 1 base removed from V and 9 bases from J, the gap between germline ends came to 13 bases. The CDR3 protein is CASSQGDRFGSPLHF. CDR3 DNA: TGCGCCAGCAGCCAAGGAGACAGGTTCGGTTCACCCCTCCACTTT.

V is TRBV7-6 and J is TRBJ2-1; TRBD1 is a possible D gene (5 bases). The CDR3 runs 15 residues. Trimming left V 1 base short and J 6 bases short, with 13 bases between. CDR1 SGHVS and CDR2 FNYEAQ come from the germline V gene. The CDR3 DNA reads TGTGCCAGCAGCTTAGTCGACAGCTCCGCCAATGAGCAGTTCTTC. This translates into CASSLVDSSANEQFF.

This rearrangement joins TRBV30 to TRBJ1-1; perhaps TRBD1 as D (6 bases). The germline V gene encodes CDR1 GTSNPN and CDR2 SVGIG (reference sequence). The ends were cut back, 0 bases at V and 3 bases at J, with 8 bases in the middle. This CDR3 spans 13 amino acids. The CDR3 coding sequence is TGTGCCTGGAGTGTAGGGGGAGACACTGAAGCTTTCTTT. Residues: CAWSVGGDTEAFF.